This TCR beta chain was captured in a study of T cell repertoires in cytomegalovirus infection. Study as a whole: Researchers turned to recently identified HLA-C-restricted CMV epitopes as well as well-studied HLA-B-restricted ones. CMV infection and matching HLA type were both indicated by public TCR beta signatures.

TCRdb reprocessed the reads via MiXCR and lists one record per CDR3 protein. The table shows hundreds of thousands of distinct CDR3 sequences, with about two fifths occurring only once. This clonotype showed up just once. Its antigen is currently unknown. The CDR3 spans 19 residues. The ends lost 6 bases at V and 2 bases at J; junction bases unmatched: 23. Germline-derived CDR1 and CDR2 are DFQATT and SNEGSKA (reference sequence). Sequenced here: cultured PBMCs, sampled from culture after CMV antigen stimulation. J is TRBJ2-5 and V is TRBV20-1; 8 bases line up with TRBD2. This TCR came from a human donor in good health (CMV status not recorded). Some clones in this sample may be carry-over from other donors' samples. The CDR3 DNA reads as TGCAGTGCACCAGGACAGATCGCTGGTAGCGGGAACCAACAAGAGACCCAGTACTTC. Protein product: CSAPGQIAGSGNQQETQYF.